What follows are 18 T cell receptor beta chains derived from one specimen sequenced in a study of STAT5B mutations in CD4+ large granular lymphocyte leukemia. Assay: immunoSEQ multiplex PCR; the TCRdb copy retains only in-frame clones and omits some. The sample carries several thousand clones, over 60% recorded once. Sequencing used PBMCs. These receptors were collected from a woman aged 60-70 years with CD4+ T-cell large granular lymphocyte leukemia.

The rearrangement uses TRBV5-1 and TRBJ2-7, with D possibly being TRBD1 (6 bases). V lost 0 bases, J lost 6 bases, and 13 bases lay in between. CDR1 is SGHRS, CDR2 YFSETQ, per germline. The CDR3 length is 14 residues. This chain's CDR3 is CASSLDGRGTEQYF. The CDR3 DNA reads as TGCGCCAGCAGCTTGGACGGCAGGGGCACCGAGCAGTACTTC.

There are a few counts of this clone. The CDR3 loop reads CASSPRATGELFF. CDR3 bases: TGTGCCAGCAGCCCCCGGGCCACCGGGGAGCTGTTTTTT. The chain has TRBV7-7 and TRBJ2-2; D is undetermined. Germline loops: CDR1 SSHAT, CDR2 FNYEAQ (reference sequence). This CDR3 is built from 13 residues. V lost 5 bases to trimming and J lost 4 bases, with 8 bases between them. The full variable domain, rest sourced from reference TRBV7-7 and TRBJ2-2, is GAGVSQSPRYKVTKRGQDVTLRCDPISSHATLYWYQQALGQGPEFLTYFNYEAQPDKSGLPSDRFSAERPEGSISTLTIQRTEQRDSAMYRCASSPRATGELFFGEGSRLTVL.

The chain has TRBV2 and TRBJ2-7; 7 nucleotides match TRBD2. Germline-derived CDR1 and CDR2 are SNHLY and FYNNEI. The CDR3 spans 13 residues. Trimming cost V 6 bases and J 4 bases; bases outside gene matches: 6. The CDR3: CASRGGDLYEQYF. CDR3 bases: TGTGCCAGCAGGGGGGGGGACCTGTACGAGCAGTACTTC.

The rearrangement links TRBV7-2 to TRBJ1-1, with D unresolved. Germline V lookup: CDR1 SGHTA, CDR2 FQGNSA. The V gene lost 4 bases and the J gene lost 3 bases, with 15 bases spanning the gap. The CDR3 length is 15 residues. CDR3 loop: CASSSSGVEDTEAFF. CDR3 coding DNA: TGTGCCAGCAGCTCCTCTGGCGTAGAGGACACTGAAGCTTTCTTT. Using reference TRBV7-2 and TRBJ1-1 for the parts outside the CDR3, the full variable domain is GAGVSQSPSNKVTEKGKDVELRCDPISGHTALYWYRQSLGQGLEFLIYFQGNSAPDKSGLPSDRFSAERTGGSVSTLTIQRTQQEDSAVYLCASSSSGVEDTEAFFGQGTRLTVV.

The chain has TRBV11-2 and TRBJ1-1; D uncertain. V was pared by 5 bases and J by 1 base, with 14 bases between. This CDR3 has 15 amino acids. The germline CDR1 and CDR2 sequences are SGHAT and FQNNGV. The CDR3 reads CASSPRARGNTEAFF. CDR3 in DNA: TGTGCCAGCAGCCCCCGGGCCCGTGGGAACACTGAAGCTTTCTTT.

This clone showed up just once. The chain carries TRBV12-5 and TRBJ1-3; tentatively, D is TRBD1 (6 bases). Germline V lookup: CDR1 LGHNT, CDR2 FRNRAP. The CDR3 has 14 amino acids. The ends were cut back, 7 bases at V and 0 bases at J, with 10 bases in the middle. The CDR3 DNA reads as TGTGCTAGTGAGGGGGTCTTCTCTGGAAACACCATATATTTT. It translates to CASEGVFSGNTIYF.

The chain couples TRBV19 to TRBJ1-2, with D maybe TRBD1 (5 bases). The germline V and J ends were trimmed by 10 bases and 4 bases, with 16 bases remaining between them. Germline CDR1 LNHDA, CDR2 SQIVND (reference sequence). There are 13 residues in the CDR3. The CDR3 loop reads CATSQAPGYGYTF. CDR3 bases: TGTGCCACCTCACAGGCTCCAGGCTATGGCTACACCTTC.

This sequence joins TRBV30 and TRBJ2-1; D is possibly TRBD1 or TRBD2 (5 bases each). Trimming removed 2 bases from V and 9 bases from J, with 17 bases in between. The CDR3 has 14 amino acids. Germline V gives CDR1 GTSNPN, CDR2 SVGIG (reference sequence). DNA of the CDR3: TGTGCCTGGAGTTACGGGACCCACCGGGGTGAGCAGTTCTTC. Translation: CAWSYGTHRGEQFF.

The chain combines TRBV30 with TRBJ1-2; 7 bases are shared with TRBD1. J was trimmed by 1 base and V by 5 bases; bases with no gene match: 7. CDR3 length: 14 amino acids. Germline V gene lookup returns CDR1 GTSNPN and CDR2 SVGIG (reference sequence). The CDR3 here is CAWDRDSFNYGYTF. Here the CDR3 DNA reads TGTGCCTGGGACCGGGACAGCTTTAACTATGGCTACACCTTC.

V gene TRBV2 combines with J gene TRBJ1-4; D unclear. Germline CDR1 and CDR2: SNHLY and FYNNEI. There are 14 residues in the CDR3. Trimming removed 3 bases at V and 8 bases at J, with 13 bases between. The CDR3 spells CASSDPGVGEKLFF. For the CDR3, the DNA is TGTGCCAGCAGTGACCCGGGAGTGGGCGAAAAACTGTTTTTT.

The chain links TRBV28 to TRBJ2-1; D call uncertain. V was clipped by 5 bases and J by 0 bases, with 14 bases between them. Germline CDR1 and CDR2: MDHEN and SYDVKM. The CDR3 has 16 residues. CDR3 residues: CASSLSLRSSYNEQFF. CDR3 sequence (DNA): TGTGCCAGCAGTCTATCTCTACGGAGCTCCTACAATGAGCAGTTCTTC.

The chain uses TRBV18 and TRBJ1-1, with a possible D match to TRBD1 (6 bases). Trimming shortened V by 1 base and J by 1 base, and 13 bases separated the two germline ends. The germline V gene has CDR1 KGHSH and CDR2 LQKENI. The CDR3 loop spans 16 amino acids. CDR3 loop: CASSPLGGGQNTEAFF. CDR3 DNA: TGTGCCAGCTCACCACTTGGTGGGGGACAGAACACTGAAGCTTTCTTT.

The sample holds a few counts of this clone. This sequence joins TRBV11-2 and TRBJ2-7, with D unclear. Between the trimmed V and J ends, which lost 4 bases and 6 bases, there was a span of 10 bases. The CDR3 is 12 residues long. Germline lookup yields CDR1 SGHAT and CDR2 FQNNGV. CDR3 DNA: TGTGCCAGCAGCTACGATTGGGGCGAGCAGTACTTC. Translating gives CASSYDWGEQYF.

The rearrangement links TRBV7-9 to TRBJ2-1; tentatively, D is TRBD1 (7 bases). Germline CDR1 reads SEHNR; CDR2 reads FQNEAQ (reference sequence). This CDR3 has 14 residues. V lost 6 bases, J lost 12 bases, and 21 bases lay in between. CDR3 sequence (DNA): TGTGCCAGCAGTGCGGGACAGAAAATGAGTGGGCAGTTCTTC. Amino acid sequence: CASSAGQKMSGQFF.

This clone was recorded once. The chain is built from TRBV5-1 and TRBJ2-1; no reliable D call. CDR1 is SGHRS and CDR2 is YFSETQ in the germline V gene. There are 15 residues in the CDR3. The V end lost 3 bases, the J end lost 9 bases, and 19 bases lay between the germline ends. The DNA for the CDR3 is TGCGCCAGCAGCTCGGCAAACACTGAGCACGGTGAGCAGTTCTTC. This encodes CASSSANTEHGEQFF.

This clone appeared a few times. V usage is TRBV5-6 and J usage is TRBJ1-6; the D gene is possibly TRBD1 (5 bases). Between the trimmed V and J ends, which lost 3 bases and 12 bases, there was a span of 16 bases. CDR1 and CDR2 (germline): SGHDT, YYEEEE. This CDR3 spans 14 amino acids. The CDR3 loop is CASSSGEMVLPLHF. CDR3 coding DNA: TGTGCCAGCAGCTCGGGGGAGATGGTTTTACCCCTCCACTTT. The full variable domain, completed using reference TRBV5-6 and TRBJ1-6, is DAGVTQSPTHLIKTRGQQVTLRCSPKSGHDTVSWYQQALGQGPQFIFQYYEEEERQRGNFPDRFSGHQFPNYSSELNVNALLLGDSALYLCASSSGEMVLPLHFGNGTRLTVT.

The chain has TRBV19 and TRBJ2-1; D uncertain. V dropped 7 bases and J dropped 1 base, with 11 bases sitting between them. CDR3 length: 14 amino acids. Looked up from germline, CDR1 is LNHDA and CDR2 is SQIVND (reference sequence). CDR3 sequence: CASTPRDSYNEQFF. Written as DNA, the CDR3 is TGTGCCAGTACCCCACGCGATTCCTACAATGAGCAGTTCTTC.

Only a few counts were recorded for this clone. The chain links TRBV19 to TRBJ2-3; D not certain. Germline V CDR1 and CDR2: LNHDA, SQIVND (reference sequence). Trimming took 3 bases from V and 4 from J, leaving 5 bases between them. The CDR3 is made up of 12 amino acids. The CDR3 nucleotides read TGTGCCAGTAGTATTAACCCAGATACGCAGTATTTT. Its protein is CASSINPDTQYF.